What follows are 10 T cell receptor beta chains derived from one specimen sequenced in a study of CD8 T cells in Susac syndrome. An amount of RNA that ranged from roughly 0.5 to 1 ug was reverse transcribed with random hexamers. MiXCR, run by TCRdb on the immunoSEQ multiplex PCR reads, gives a single entry per CDR3 protein. Here the sample spans 150,000 to 200,000 distinct CDR3 sequences, roughly 95% being singletons. Sequences were obtained from CD4+ T cells from PBMCs. The origin of the receptors is a human donor with Susac syndrome.

The V gene is TRBV7-2, the J gene TRBJ2-3, with a possible D match to TRBD2 (5 bases). The CDR3 spans 13 residues. Trimming shortened V by 4 bases and J by 3 bases, and 8 bases separated the two germline ends. Looked up from germline, CDR1 is SGHTA and CDR2 is FQGNSA. This CDR3 reads CASSSPGTDTQYF. CDR3 DNA sequence: TGTGCCAGCAGCTCTCCGGGAACAGATACGCAGTATTTT.

The rearrangement joins TRBV6-2 or TRBV6-3 to TRBJ2-7, with D tentatively TRBD1 (5 bases). The CDR3 is made up of 13 amino acids. The V gene's germline CDR1 is MNHEY and CDR2 SVGEGT. The V end was cut by 4 bases, the J end by 1 base, with 8 bases between. DNA for the CDR3: TGTGCCAGCAGTTCTGGGGCTTCCTACGAGCAGTACGTC. It codes for CASSSGASYEQYV.

The chain recombines TRBV12-3 or TRBV12-4 with TRBJ2-1; D uncertain. This CDR3 region has 13 residues. V lost 7 bases to trimming and J lost 4 bases, with 11 bases between them. The CDR3: CASTLAVYNEQFF. As DNA, the CDR3 is TGTGCCAGCACCCTTGCGGTTTACAATGAGCAGTTCTTC.

This clonotype was recorded a few times. V and J are TRBV24-1 and TRBJ2-1; D possibly matches TRBD1 or TRBD2 (5 bases each). The V end lost 12 bases, the J end lost 7 bases, and 15 bases lay between the germline ends. The CDR3 is made up of 12 amino acids. From germline, CDR1 is KGHDR and CDR2 SFDVKD. The chain's CDR3 is CASGPTRNEQFF. The CDR3 coding sequence is TGTGCCTCGGGACCGACAAGGAATGAGCAGTTCTTC.

The CDR3 region has the DNA TGTGCCAGCAGTTTAGCGGGAGCCCCCTACAATGAGCAGTTCTTC. Translating it yields CASSLAGAPYNEQFF. This chain links TRBV6-5 with TRBJ2-1; 9 bases are a match to TRBD2. Germline V lookup: CDR1 MNHEY, CDR2 SVGAGI. Trimming cost V 4 bases and J 2 bases; bases outside gene matches: 3. There are 15 residues in the CDR3.

The chain carries TRBV24-1 and TRBJ1-2, with D perhaps TRBD1 (6 bases). The ends were cut back, 3 bases at V and 8 bases at J, with 15 bases in the middle. This CDR3 spans 14 amino acids. Looked up from germline, CDR1 is KGHDR and CDR2 is SFDVKD. This chain's CDR3 is CATSDSGTTAGYTF. The DNA of the CDR3 is TGTGCCACCAGTGATAGTGGGACAACGGCAGGCTACACCTTC.

The J gene is TRBJ2-1, the V gene TRBV24-1, with 10 positions matching TRBD1. The V and J ends lost 3 bases and 0 bases, in that order; junction bases with no gene match: 7. Germline values: CDR1 KGHDR, CDR2 SFDVKD. The CDR3 totals 18 residues. The CDR3 sequence is CATSDPGTGASSYNEQFF. The CDR3 nucleotides read TGTGCCACCAGTGATCCTGGGACAGGGGCCAGCTCCTACAATGAGCAGTTCTTC.

V gene TRBV7-6 combines with J gene TRBJ2-3; D unresolved. Trimming removed 1 base at V and 3 bases at J, with 11 bases between. Germline lookup yields CDR1 SGHVS and CDR2 FNYEAQ. CDR3 length equals 15 residues. The DNA of the CDR3 is TGTGCCAGCAGCTTAGGGGGAAGAGTGACAGATACGCAGTATTTT. This translates into CASSLGGRVTDTQYF. Full variable domain (rest looked up from reference TRBV7-6 and TRBJ2-3): GAGVSQSPRYKVTKRGQDVALRCDPISGHVSLYWYRQALGQGPEFLTYFNYEAQQDKSGLPNDRFSAERPEGSISTLTIQRTEQRDSAMYRCASSLGGRVTDTQYFGPGTRLTVL.

This clonotype was seen just once. The chain joins TRBV4-3 to TRBJ2-3, with 8 bases lining up with TRBD2. Germline CDR1 reads LGHNA; CDR2 reads YSLEER. V lost 2 bases, J lost 8 bases, and 9 bases stayed unmatched. The CDR3 has 15 residues. CDR3 DNA: TGCGCCAGCAGCCAAATCGGGGGGGGCCCGGGTACGCAGTATTTT. Its protein is CASSQIGGGPGTQYF.

This rearrangement joins TRBV20-1 to TRBJ2-7, with D perhaps TRBD2 (5 bases). Trimming pared 6 bases from V and 6 bases from J, leaving 27 bases between. Germline V lookup: CDR1 DFQATT, CDR2 SNEGSKA (reference sequence). The CDR3 runs to 16 residues. CDR3 region: CSAPPGDYPKRSEQYF. In DNA, the CDR3 is TGCAGTGCGCCACCCGGAGACTATCCAAAAAGGAGCGAGCAGTACTTC.